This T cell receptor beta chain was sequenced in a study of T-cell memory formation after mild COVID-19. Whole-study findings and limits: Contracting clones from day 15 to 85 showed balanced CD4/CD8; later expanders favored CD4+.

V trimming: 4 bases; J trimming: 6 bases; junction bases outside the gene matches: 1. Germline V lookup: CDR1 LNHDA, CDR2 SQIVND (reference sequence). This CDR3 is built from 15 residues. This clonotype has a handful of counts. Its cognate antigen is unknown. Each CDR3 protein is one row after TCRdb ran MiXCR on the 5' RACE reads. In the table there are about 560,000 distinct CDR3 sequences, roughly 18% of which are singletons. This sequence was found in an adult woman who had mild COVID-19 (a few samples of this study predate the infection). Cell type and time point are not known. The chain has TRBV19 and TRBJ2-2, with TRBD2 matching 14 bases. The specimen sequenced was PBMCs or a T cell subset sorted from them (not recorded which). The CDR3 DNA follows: TGTGCCAGTAGTACGGGACTAGCGGGAGCCGGGGAGCTGTTTTTT. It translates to CASSTGLAGAGELFF.